This T cell receptor (beta chain) was recovered during a study of cytomegalovirus exposure and HLA in healthy donors. Findings and caveats of the study: Earlier analysis yielded a pattern in which most TCR beta V segments were productive about 90% or about 30% of the time. In a later analysis, common viral pathogens appeared linked to several of the most significant clusters. Listed as cytomegalovirus-associated were over 150 TCR beta chains. For presence/absence analyses, sequencing depth was assumed to be roughly uniform across donors.

Worth noting for this clone: The antigen is unknown.

In the PCR, 60 Vbeta and 13 Jbeta primers were used. Profiling relied on immunoSEQ multiplex PCR, and the TCRdb table lists in-frame clones only, not all of them. The sample lists 95,000 to 150,000 clones; 70% to 85% were seen once. The sample taken for sequencing was PBMCs. This clonotype was sampled from a man younger than 35 in good health and CMV-seropositive.

The CDR3 here is CASSPLAGGLYEQYF. The CDR3 region has the DNA TGTGCCAGTAGTCCCCTAGCGGGAGGTTTATACGAGCAGTACTTC. The J gene is TRBJ2-7, the V gene TRBV19, with 11 bases that match TRBD2. With V trimmed by 5 bases and J by 4 bases, 7 bases remained unmatched. This CDR3 has 15 amino acids. Per germline, CDR1 LNHDA and CDR2 SQIVND (reference sequence).